The next 21 T cell receptor beta chains were all read from a single sample in a study of molecular identifiers for immune sequencing clone quantification. MiXCR was run by TCRdb on the PCR reads, yielding one entry per CDR3 protein. Of over 300,000 distinct CDR3 sequences listed, about 22% were seen once; the top ten hold 0.7% to 0.95%. Specimen: naive CD8+ T cells from blood, with Jurkat cell RNA spiked in. As to subset: FACS-sorted CD8+CD4-CCR7+CD45RA+ naive T cells. These receptors were obtained from a human donor in good health. Some libraries in this study had Jurkat cell RNA spiked in.

There are many counts of this clonotype. The germline gene is not matched at one end of the junction; a read error may be the cause. V gene TRBV19 combines with J gene TRBJ2-7; 7 positions agree with TRBD2. From germline, CDR1 is LNHDA and CDR2 SQIVND (reference sequence). This CDR3 has 14 amino acids. The CDR3: CASSIRTSSYEQYF. Here the CDR3 DNA reads TGTGCCAGCAGTATTAGGACTAGCTCCTACGAGCAGTACTTC.

This clonotype was observed many times. The chain recombines TRBV2 with TRBJ2-3; D is undetermined. The V and J ends lost 4 bases and 2 bases respectively, with 10 bases between them. The CDR3 runs 14 residues. From germline, CDR1 is SNHLY and CDR2 FYNNEI. The CDR3 DNA reads as TGTGCCAGCAGTGCCCTGTTGGACACAGATACGCAGTATTTT. As protein: CASSALLDTDTQYF.

In the case of this clonotype: A read error may explain this, as a much larger clone is one base away. CDR3 sequence: CAGSLYNTVLEAFF. Here the CDR3 DNA reads TGTGCCGGCAGTTTATACAATACGGTTCTTGAAGCTTTCTTT. The chain employs TRBV28 and TRBJ1-1; D not resolved. Germline V gene data show CDR1 as MDHEN and CDR2 as SYDVKM. The CDR3 consists of 14 residues.

This clonotype turned up a few times. This chain connects TRBV6-2 or TRBV6-3 to TRBJ2-1; TRBD1 matches 10 bases. Trimming removed 3 bases from V and 8 bases from J; junction bases left unmatched: 10. The CDR3 has 16 residues. Per the germline V gene, CDR1 is MNHEY and CDR2 is SVGEGT. The CDR3 coding sequence is TGTGCCAGCAGTTATATCGAGACAGGGGGCCGGGATGAGCAGTTCTTC. Translating gives CASSYIETGGRDEQFF.

This clonotype has a handful of counts. The chain's CDR3 is CASSPGQGGVEETQYF. For the CDR3, the DNA is TGCGCCAGCTCTCCGGGACAGGGGGGAGTAGAAGAGACCCAGTACTTC. V is TRBV10-1 and J is TRBJ2-5; 11 bases align to TRBD1. Trimming at V came to 8 bases and at J to 3 bases, leaving 11 bases not matched to a gene. The CDR3 length is 16 residues. The V gene's germline CDR1 is WNHNN and CDR2 SYGVQD (reference sequence).

The rearrangement uses TRBV9 and TRBJ2-1; 11 nucleotides align to TRBD2. CDR1 SGDLS and CDR2 YYNGEE come from the germline V gene. J lost 4 bases, V lost 1 base, and 1 base had no gene match. The CDR3 sequence is 15 residues long. The CDR3 loop reads CASSVLAGGYNEQFF. The CDR3, as DNA: TGTGCCAGCAGCGTATTAGCGGGGGGGTACAATGAGCAGTTCTTC.

This sequence joins TRBV20-1 and TRBJ2-7, with 7 bases identical to TRBD2. CDR3 length: 15 amino acids. V shed 0 bases and J 2 bases; nucleotides not matched to a gene: 7. The germline V gene encodes CDR1 DFQATT and CDR2 SNEGSKA (reference sequence). The CDR3: CSARDLGGIPYEQYF. CDR3 nucleotides: TGCAGTGCTAGAGATTTGGGGGGGATACCCTACGAGCAGTACTTC.

This clonotype was detected ten times or more. The genes are TRBV20-1 and TRBJ2-7; 8 bases match TRBD2. There are 13 residues in the CDR3. Trimming cost V 1 base and J 2 bases; bases outside gene matches: 1. The germline gives CDR1 DFQATT, CDR2 SNEGSKA (reference sequence). The CDR3 DNA is TGCAGTGCTAGAGGGCGGGGGGCCTACGAGCAGTACTTC. Protein product: CSARGRGAYEQYF.

Worth noting for this clonotype: The junction does not match germline at one end; this may be a read error. The chain couples TRBV27 to TRBJ2-1, with no clear D. The CDR3 is 16 amino acids. Germline V lookup: CDR1 MNHEY, CDR2 SMNVEV (reference sequence). CDR3 bases: TGTACCAGTAGTGAAGCCGGGCAATCGATATACAATGAGCAGTTCTTC. It codes for CTSSEAGQSIYNEQFF.

This clonotype was detected only a few times. J is TRBJ2-7 and V is TRBV7-9; D is ambiguous. Trimming took off 5 bases at V and 3 bases at J, with 11 bases between the two ends. The length of the CDR3 is 13 residues. Germline loops: CDR1 SEHNR, CDR2 FQNEAQ (reference sequence). CDR3 protein: CASSPSGIYEQYF. CDR3 coding DNA: TGTGCCAGCAGCCCTAGTGGGATCTACGAGCAGTACTTC.

Many counts were recorded for this clonotype. The genes are TRBV7-6 and TRBJ2-4; D not resolved. The germline CDR1 and CDR2 sequences are SGHVS and FNYEAQ. Trimming removed 4 bases at V and 1 base at J, with 17 bases between. There are 17 residues in the CDR3. The CDR3 reads CASSYDSPPSAKNIQYF. Written as DNA, the CDR3 is TGTGCCAGCAGCTATGACTCCCCCCCCTCGGCCAAAAACATTCAGTACTTC.

This clonotype is a singleton in its sample. A much larger clone lies a single base off, so this may be a read error. The J gene is TRBJ2-2, the V gene TRBV7-6; tentatively, D is TRBD1 (7 bases). Germline CDR1 SGHVS, CDR2 FNYEAQ. The CDR3 has 12 residues. CDR3 nucleotides: TGTGCCAGCAGCGGGACAGCCGGGGGGCTGTTTTTT. Protein: CASSGTAGGLFF.

In this sample, this clonotype turned up a few times. The chain employs TRBV6-1 and TRBJ2-7, with D hard to call. The germline V gene encodes CDR1 MNHNS and CDR2 SASEGT. V shed 0 bases and J shed 4 bases, with 7 bases lying between them. The CDR3 length is 13 residues. The CDR3 region is CASSEARVYEQYF. The CDR3 DNA follows: TGTGCCAGCAGTGAAGCCCGAGTGTACGAGCAGTACTTC.

This clonotype was detected ten times or more. CDR3 region: CASSLAGLDTEAFF. The CDR3 nucleotides are TGTGCCAGCAGCTTGGCAGGGTTGGACACTGAAGCTTTCTTT. The chain links TRBV5-4 to TRBJ1-1; D is perhaps TRBD1 (5 bases). The CDR3 contains 14 residues. Germline V gene data show CDR1 as SGHNT and CDR2 as YYREEE (reference sequence). Trimming shortened V by 0 bases and J by 3 bases, and 9 bases separated the two germline ends.

V gene TRBV13 combines with J gene TRBJ2-7; D is possibly TRBD2 (5 bases). The V gene's germline CDR1 is PRHDT and CDR2 FYEKMQ (reference sequence). V lost 4 bases to trimming and J lost 3 bases, with 13 bases between them. The CDR3 has 14 amino acids. This chain's CDR3 is CASSSRTANYEQYF. As DNA, the CDR3 is TGTGCCAGCAGCTCGAGGACTGCCAACTACGAGCAGTACTTC.

Details on this clonotype: It may be a read error: a sequence one base away is much more abundant. This chain joins TRBV5-1 and TRBJ2-7, with 9 bases fitting TRBD1. The CDR3 extends over 14 amino acids. V shed 1 base, J shed 6 bases, and the junction held 5 bases outside the gene matches. CDR1 and CDR2 (germline): SGHRS, YFSETQ. DNA of the CDR3: TGCGCCAGCAGCTTGTATACAGGGGGCGCCGAGCAGTACTTC. Its translation is CASSLYTGGAEQYF.

A word on this clonotype: A read error may explain this, as a much larger clone is one base away. V is TRBV30 and J is TRBJ2-7; D unclear. The ends were cut back, 5 bases at V and 3 bases at J, with 8 bases in the middle. Germline-derived CDR1 and CDR2 are GTSNPN and SVGIG (reference sequence). The CDR3 has 11 amino acids. CDR3 in amino acids: CAWPADYEQYF. CDR3 DNA sequence: TGTGCCTGGCCCGCTGACTACGAGCAGTACTTC. Supplemented by reference TRBV30 and TRBJ2-7, the full variable domain reads SQTIHQWPATLVQPVGSPLSLECTVEGTSNPNLYWYRQAAGRGLQLLFYSVGIGQISSEVPQNLSASRPQDRQFILSSKKLLLSDSGFYLCAWPADYEQYFGPGTRLTVT.

With respect to this clonotype: A much larger clone differs from this one at a single base, so this may be a read error. V is TRBV9 and J is TRBJ1-4, with a tentative D call TRBD1 (5 bases). Germline lookup yields CDR1 SGDLS and CDR2 YYNGEE. V lost 3 bases, J lost 2 bases, and 17 bases lay in between. The CDR3 runs to 17 residues. In DNA, the CDR3 is TGTGCCAGCAGCGCCGACAGCGTAAGGGCTACTAATGAAAAACTGTTTTTT. This encodes CASSADSVRATNEKLFF.

This clonotype was detected many times. The chain couples TRBV7-2 to TRBJ2-2, with a weak D call TRBD2 (6 bases). The V end lost 5 bases, the J end lost 6 bases, and 10 bases lay between the germline ends. This CDR3 is built from 13 residues. Germline values: CDR1 SGHTA, CDR2 FQGNSA. CDR3 nucleotides: TGTGCCAGCAGCAAAGGGACTCCCGGGGAGCTGTTTTTT. Translated, it gives CASSKGTPGELFF.

This clonotype was counted at least ten times. The gene calls are TRBV5-1 and TRBJ2-1; no firm D call. The CDR3 spans 15 residues. Deletions cut 0 bases from V and 4 bases from J, with 11 bases between. Germline loops: CDR1 SGHRS, CDR2 YFSETQ. The CDR3 protein is CASSLEASSYNEQFF. In DNA form, the CDR3 reads TGCGCCAGCAGCTTGGAGGCCTCTAGTTACAATGAGCAGTTCTTC.

CDR3 DNA sequence: TGTGCCAGCTCACCATGGGACGGGACCACAGATACGCAGTATTTT. Encoded protein: CASSPWDGTTDTQYF. The chain recombines TRBV18 with TRBJ2-3; perhaps D is TRBD1 or TRBD2 (5 bases each). The CDR3 covers 15 residues. Germline CDR1 reads KGHSH; CDR2 reads LQKENI. Trimming stripped 2 bases from V and 2 bases from J, with 11 bases between.